This TCR beta chain is drawn from a study of OX40 agonist ivuxolimab in advanced cancers. Findings and caveats of the study: Antigen specificity remained undetermined for the expanded peripheral T cells. In the 0.1-3.0 mg/kg groups, partial responders showed among the lowest expansion.

The CDR3 extends over 15 amino acids. J gave up 5 bases and V 4 bases, and 4 bases lay outside the gene matches. Germline V gene data show CDR1 as MNHEY and CDR2 as SVGAGI. The repertoire was sequenced with immunoSEQ multiplex PCR; TCRdb's copy has only in-frame clones and lacks some. Of 25,000 to 35,000 clones listed, about four fifths are singletons. This clone was counted only a few times. The antigen is not known. The chain carries TRBV6-5 and TRBJ2-3; 12 nucleotides line up with TRBD2. Specimen: CD4+ or CD8+ T cells sorted from blood, collected in a trial of the OX40 agonist ivuxolimab. The sequence came from an adult with an advanced solid tumor such as melanoma, head and neck, liver or kidney cancer. The CDR3 DNA sequence: TGTGCCAGCAGTTCTAGCGGGGGGGCCGGAGATACGCAGTATTTT. This gives the protein CASSSSGGAGDTQYF.